Below are 10 T cell receptor beta chains sequenced from a single sample in a study of cytomegalovirus exposure and HLA in healthy donors. Use of 60 Vbeta and 13 Jbeta primers characterized the PCR. Only in-frame clones appear in the TCRdb table, and some are missing; sequencing was by immunoSEQ multiplex PCR. This table holds approximately 170,000 clones, 70% to 80% found once. Sequenced material: PBMCs. These receptors were collected from a woman aged 40 to 50 in good health and CMV-seronegative.

The V and J genes are TRBV6-1 and TRBJ1-2; the D is unclear. There are 16 residues in the CDR3. Trimming stripped 4 bases from V and 0 bases from J, with 15 bases between. Germline V CDR1 and CDR2: MNHNS, SASEGT. The CDR3 DNA follows: TGTGCCAGCAGTGCACACCTAGCTTACGCTAACTATGGCTACACCTTC. Its translation: CASSAHLAYANYGYTF.

This rearrangement joins TRBV28 to TRBJ2-1; a possible D gene is TRBD1 (6 bases). V dropped 6 bases and J dropped 9 bases, with 24 bases sitting between them. CDR1 and CDR2 (germline): MDHEN, SYDVKM. The length of the CDR3 is 16 residues. Here the CDR3 DNA reads TGTGCCAGCAGACCTCCCAACCGGAGAGGGGGTAGTGAGCAGTTCTTC. Translating it yields CASRPPNRRGGSEQFF.

This clone was picked up a small number of times. The gene calls are TRBV29-1 and TRBJ2-2; 8 bases agree with TRBD2. Germline V CDR1 and CDR2: SQVTM, ANQGSEA. V gave up 4 bases and J gave up 0 bases; unmatched junction bases: 4. The CDR3 contains 15 residues. The DNA for the CDR3 is TGCAGCGTTGTGTCTAGCGGGTCGAACACCGGGGAGCTGTTTTTT. Amino acid sequence: CSVVSSGSNTGELFF.

V usage is TRBV5-6 and J usage is TRBJ2-7; D is ambiguous. Trimming left V 3 bases short and J 3 bases short, with 10 bases between. The germline V gene has CDR1 SGHDT and CDR2 YYEEEE. This CDR3 has 13 amino acids. The CDR3 sequence is CASSSTEYYEQYF. The CDR3 DNA sequence: TGTGCCAGCAGCTCAACAGAATACTACGAGCAGTACTTC.

This clone showed up just a few times. The chain recombines TRBV6-1 with TRBJ1-6; 9 bases agree with TRBD1. This CDR3 is 14 amino acids long. V lost 5 bases, J lost 9 bases, and 5 bases stayed unmatched. Per the germline V gene, CDR1 is MNHNS and CDR2 is SASEGT. CDR3 bases: TGTGCCAGCAGTATAGACAGGGGGGGTTCACCCCTCCACTTT. It yields the protein CASSIDRGGSPLHF.

This clone was observed a single time. CDR3 nucleotides: TGCGCCAGCACTGAGATGGGAGGGATCCAAGAGACCCAGTACTTC. It yields the protein CASTEMGGIQETQYF. The V call is TRBV5-1, the J call TRBJ2-5; 7 positions match TRBD2. This CDR3 is 15 amino acids long. CDR1 and CDR2 (germline): SGHRS, YFSETQ. After removal of 6 bases from V and 1 base from J, the junction contained 9 bases not matched to a gene. Full variable domain (missing parts from reference TRBV5-1 and TRBJ2-5): KAGVTQTPRYLIKTRGQQVTLSCSPISGHRSVSWYQQTPGQGLQFLFEYFSETQRNKGNFPGRFSGRQFSNSRSEMNVSTLELGDSALYLCASTEMGGIQETQYFGPGTRLLVL.

J is TRBJ2-5 and V is TRBV7-9, with TRBD2 matching over 8 bases. Germline V gene lookup returns CDR1 SEHNR and CDR2 FQNEAQ (reference sequence). There are 13 residues in the CDR3. V shed 7 bases, J shed 4 bases, and the junction held 5 bases outside the gene matches. The CDR3 region has the DNA TGTGCCAGCACCTGGACTAGCAGAGAGACCCAGTACTTC. This gives the protein CASTWTSRETQYF.

V is TRBV9 and J is TRBJ2-1; 11 bases fit TRBD1. The CDR3 length is 16 residues. CDR1 is SGDLS and CDR2 is YYNGEE in the germline V gene. Trimming cost V 0 bases and J 6 bases; bases outside gene matches: 5. The CDR3 region has the DNA TGTGCCAGCAGCGTAGAGGGACAGGGGGTTTTCAATGAGCAGTTCTTC. Translation gives CASSVEGQGVFNEQFF.

The rearrangement uses TRBV18 and TRBJ2-7; D unclear. The CDR3 contains 13 residues. Trimming stripped 4 bases from V and 0 bases from J, with 7 bases between. The germline V gene encodes CDR1 KGHSH and CDR2 LQKENI. The CDR3 reads CASSLAASYEQYF. CDR3 in DNA: TGTGCCAGCTCACTAGCAGCCTCCTACGAGCAGTACTTC.

The rearrangement links TRBV19 to TRBJ1-2, with TRBD1 as a possible D gene (5 bases). The CDR3 runs to 13 residues. Per the germline V gene, CDR1 is LNHDA and CDR2 is SQIVND (reference sequence). V dropped 7 bases and J dropped 6 bases, with 15 bases sitting between them. The CDR3 sequence: CASTPGGVDGYTF. The CDR3 nucleotides are TGTGCCAGTACTCCGGGGGGGGTAGATGGCTACACCTTC.